Following are 29 T cell receptor beta chains from one sample sequenced in a study of shared clonotypes between healthy human individuals. Clones were read by immunoSEQ multiplex PCR, and TCRdb kept only the in-frame ones, dropping some. The sample has 1.6 million or so clones; approximately 96% are singletons. Sample: naive CD4+ T cells sorted from blood. This sample's subset: CD45RA+ positively selected. Receptors were obtained from a man younger than 45 in good health.

The V gene is TRBV6-6, the J gene TRBJ2-7, with TRBD2 identical over 9 bases. Germline CDR1 MNHNY, CDR2 SVGAGI (reference sequence). The V and J ends lost 6 bases and 10 bases, in that order; junction bases with no gene match: 13. CDR3 length: 14 residues. CDR3 sequence reads: CASSLLGGRAYQYF. CDR3 nucleotide sequence: TGTGCCAGCAGCCTCTTGGGCGGGAGGGCGTATCAGTACTTC.

The sample holds one count of this clone. The chain uses TRBV27 and TRBJ1-1, with 7 bases identical to TRBD1. The CDR3 loop spans 15 amino acids. The germline gives CDR1 MNHEY, CDR2 SMNVEV (reference sequence). J lost 7 bases, V lost 5 bases, and 13 bases had no gene match. The CDR3: CASSPLGQGGDEAFF. In nucleotides, the CDR3 is TGTGCCAGCAGTCCTCTAGGGCAGGGGGGCGATGAAGCTTTCTTT.

The chain is built from TRBV28 and TRBJ2-3; 9 bases fit TRBD2. CDR1 is MDHEN, CDR2 SYDVKM, per germline. The V segment lost 3 bases and the J segment 0 bases; nucleotides outside the gene matches: 10. The CDR3 consists of 18 residues. CDR3 DNA: TGTGCCAGCAGTTTTGGAGCGGGAGGACTCCCTAGCACAGATACGCAGTATTTT. Translation gives CASSFGAGGLPSTDTQYF.

The gene calls are TRBV5-6 and TRBJ2-4, with D possibly TRBD2 on 6 matching bases. V was trimmed by 4 bases and J by 3 bases, leaving 26 bases between them. The CDR3 extends over 19 amino acids. Looked up from germline, CDR1 is SGHDT and CDR2 is YYEEEE. The CDR3, as DNA: TGTGCCAGCAGCCGCTCCTGGGGGGTGCCCCAATTGGACAAAAACATTCAGTACTTC. Amino acid sequence: CASSRSWGVPQLDKNIQYF.

Only one count was recorded for this clone. The gene calls are TRBV28 and TRBJ1-1; no reliable D call. The CDR3 consists of 13 residues. In germline, CDR1 is MDHEN, CDR2 SYDVKM. Trimming removed 11 bases from V and 0 bases from J, with 13 bases in between. The CDR3 DNA sequence: TGTGCCGTTTGGACGGTAATGAACACTGAAGCTTTCTTT. Its protein product is CAVWTVMNTEAFF. Full variable domain (remainder filled in from reference TRBV28 and TRBJ1-1): DVKVTQSSRYLVKRTGEKVFLECVQDMDHENMFWYRQDPGLGLRLIYFSYDVKMKEKGDIPEGYSVSREKKERFSLILESASTNQTSMYLCAVWTVMNTEAFFGQGTRLTVV.

The chain is built from TRBV7-2 and TRBJ2-7, with TRBD2 matching 7 bases. J gave up 1 base and V 2 bases, and 14 bases lay outside the gene matches. The CDR3 totals 18 residues. CDR1 SGHTA and CDR2 FQGNSA come from the germline V gene. CDR3 sequence reads: CASSLFGLAEIASYEQYF. The CDR3 DNA sequence: TGTGCCAGCAGCTTATTTGGGCTAGCGGAGATTGCTTCCTACGAGCAGTACTTC.

The chain uses TRBV7-2 and TRBJ2-7, with 10 bases fitting TRBD2. The CDR3 totals 15 residues. J lost 3 bases, V lost 3 bases, and 5 bases had no gene match. The V gene's germline CDR1 is SGHTA and CDR2 FQGNSA. The CDR3 coding sequence is TGTGCCAGCAGCTTGATTAGCGGGAGGTTCTACGAGCAGTACTTC. The encoded protein is CASSLISGRFYEQYF.

The rearrangement links TRBV7-2 to TRBJ2-7, with D maybe TRBD1 (6 bases). CDR1 and CDR2 (germline): SGHTA, FQGNSA. V lost 2 bases and J lost 2, with 10 bases in between. This CDR3 is 14 amino acids long. CDR3: CASSLYRVAYEQYF. The CDR3 DNA sequence: TGTGCCAGCAGCTTATACAGGGTGGCCTACGAGCAGTACTTC.

The chain carries TRBV5-4 and TRBJ2-5; 11 positions match TRBD2. Trimming cost V 2 bases and J 4 bases; bases outside gene matches: 7. The CDR3 loop spans 16 amino acids. CDR1 is SGHNT, CDR2 YYREEE, per germline (reference sequence). CDR3 sequence (DNA): TGTGCCAGCAGCTTCCGTATAGCGGGAGGGGCAGAGACCCAGTACTTC. Its protein product is CASSFRIAGGAETQYF.

The rearrangement joins TRBV30 to TRBJ2-2; 7 positions agree with TRBD2. V gave up 4 bases and J gave up 7 bases; unmatched junction bases: 15. The germline V gene encodes CDR1 GTSNPN and CDR2 SVGIG (reference sequence). The CDR3 has 16 residues. The CDR3 DNA is TGTGCCTGGACGGGGAGGGGAGACCCACGGGGCGGGGAGCTGTTTTTT. It specifies CAWTGRGDPRGGELFF.

This clone was found once. The chain has TRBV28 and TRBJ2-6; 11 nucleotides line up with TRBD1. Germline V gene lookup returns CDR1 MDHEN and CDR2 SYDVKM. The trim removed 6 bases at V and 0 bases at J, leaving 4 bases unmatched. CDR3 length: 17 residues. CDR3 loop: CASRSGTGGSGANVLTF. The CDR3, as DNA: TGTGCCAGCAGGTCCGGGACAGGGGGCTCTGGGGCCAACGTCCTGACTTTC. Filled out from reference TRBV28 and TRBJ2-6, the complete variable domain reads DVKVTQSSRYLVKRTGEKVFLECVQDMDHENMFWYRQDPGLGLRLIYFSYDVKMKEKGDIPEGYSVSREKKERFSLILESASTNQTSMYLCASRSGTGGSGANVLTFGAGSRLTVL.

The V gene is TRBV7-7, the J gene TRBJ2-1, with TRBD2 matching over 12 bases. The CDR3 consists of 16 residues. Trimming took 4 bases from V and 4 from J; bases not matched to a gene: 5. Per the germline V gene, CDR1 is SSHAT and CDR2 is FNYEAQ (reference sequence). CDR3 in DNA: TGTGCCAGCAGCTCCAGCCTAGCGGGAGGGTACAATGAGCAGTTCTTC. This gives the protein CASSSSLAGGYNEQFF.

V is TRBV5-4 and J is TRBJ2-2; possibly TRBD1 for D (6 bases). Deletions cut 2 bases from V and 5 bases from J, with 13 bases between. The germline gives CDR1 SGHNT, CDR2 YYREEE (reference sequence). CDR3 length: 15 residues. DNA of the CDR3: TGTGCCAGCAGCTTTGGACAGTCGTATACCGGGGAGCTGTTTTTT. Amino acid sequence: CASSFGQSYTGELFF.

This clone was seen once. The rearrangement links TRBV18 to TRBJ2-7; possibly TRBD2 for D (6 bases). Per germline, CDR1 KGHSH and CDR2 LQKENI. This CDR3 has 15 residues. Trimming removed 0 bases from V and 3 bases from J, with 12 bases in between. In DNA form, the CDR3 reads TGTGCCAGCTCACCACCGGGGGTGGGGGGCTACGAGCAGTACTTC. Its translation is CASSPPGVGGYEQYF.

Turning to this clone: Other DNA sequences in the same sample also yield this CDR3. V is TRBV18 and J is TRBJ2-7; 10 positions match TRBD2. J was trimmed by 4 bases and V by 1 base; bases with no gene match: 4. CDR3 size: 15 residues. Germline CDR1 reads KGHSH; CDR2 reads LQKENI. The CDR3 nucleotides read TGTGCCAGCTCACCACTGCCTAGCGGGAGTTACGAGCAGTACTTC. Translation: CASSPLPSGSYEQYF.

The V and J genes are TRBV7-8 and TRBJ2-7; D remains unclear. Germline V gene data show CDR1 as SGHVS and CDR2 as FQNEAQ. The CDR3 loop spans 11 amino acids. Trimming left V 6 bases short and J 2 bases short, with 5 bases between. CDR3 residues: CASRGTYEQYF. The DNA of the CDR3 is TGTGCCAGCAGGGGAACCTACGAGCAGTACTTC. The entire variable domain, with the rest obtained from reference TRBV7-8 and TRBJ2-7, is as follows: GAGVSQSPRYKVAKRGQDVALRCDPISGHVSLFWYQQALGQGPEFLTYFQNEAQLDKSGLPSDRFFAERPEGSVSTLKIQRTQQEDSAVYLCASRGTYEQYFGPGTRLTVT.

The chain employs TRBV29-1 and TRBJ2-1, with 8 bases lining up with TRBD1. Germline lookup yields CDR1 SQVTM and CDR2 ANQGSEA. This CDR3 is built from 13 residues. The CDR3 loop is CSGRTGINNEQFF. CDR3 bases: TGCAGTGGTCGGACAGGGATTAACAATGAGCAGTTCTTC.

The V and J genes are TRBV7-6 and TRBJ2-5; TRBD1 might be the D (6 bases). The V end was cut by 3 bases, the J end by 5 bases, with 19 bases between. Germline-derived CDR1 and CDR2 are SGHVS and FNYEAQ. The CDR3 is 16 amino acids. The CDR3 DNA reads as TGTGCCAGCAGCTTTTTTCCCCAGGGGATCTCGGAGACCCAGTACTTC. Protein sequence: CASSFFPQGISETQYF.

V gene TRBV7-2 combines with J gene TRBJ2-1; D gene uncertain. V lost 7 bases to trimming and J lost 1 base, with 17 bases between them. Germline CDR1 reads SGHTA; CDR2 reads FQGNSA. CDR3 length equals 16 residues. The CDR3 sequence is CASIYFSSNSYNEQFF. DNA for the CDR3: TGTGCCAGCATTTACTTTTCTTCGAATTCCTACAATGAGCAGTTCTTC.

The CDR3 DNA reads TGTGCCAGCAGCTTGGCGGGGGGCGTTTACGAGCAGTACTTC. Encoded protein: CASSLAGGVYEQYF. The chain combines TRBV5-4 with TRBJ2-7; D may be TRBD2 (7 bases). Trimming shortened V by 0 bases and J by 4 bases, and 11 bases separated the two germline ends. The CDR3 consists of 14 residues. Looked up from germline, CDR1 is SGHNT and CDR2 is YYREEE (reference sequence).

The chain carries TRBV28 and TRBJ2-7; possible D gene TRBD2, 7 bases. Germline-derived CDR1 and CDR2 are MDHEN and SYDVKM. Trimming stripped 6 bases from V and 3 bases from J, with 15 bases between. The CDR3 is 14 amino acids. CDR3 coding DNA: TGTGCCAGCAGCGAGGGCGGGGGCCACTACGAGCAGTACTTC. Translated, it gives CASSEGGGHYEQYF.

V and J are TRBV28 and TRBJ1-4; D unclear. V shed 5 bases and J shed 8 bases, with 12 bases lying between them. The CDR3 runs 13 residues. Per the germline V gene, CDR1 is MDHEN and CDR2 is SYDVKM. The CDR3, as DNA: TGTGCCAGCAGTGAGGGTATTGAGGAAAAACTGTTTTTT. It codes for CASSEGIEEKLFF.

The rearrangement uses TRBV28 and TRBJ1-1, with D maybe TRBD1 (5 bases). Trimming shortened V by 5 bases and J by 6 bases, and 19 bases separated the two germline ends. The CDR3 is 15 residues long. Germline assignment: CDR1 MDHEN and CDR2 SYDVKM. CDR3 in amino acids: CASSRPGGLVSEAFF. As DNA, the CDR3 is TGTGCCAGCAGTCGACCCGGGGGTTTAGTCTCTGAAGCTTTCTTT.

The chain links TRBV25-1 to TRBJ2-2, with 10 bases that match TRBD1. This CDR3 has 16 residues. Germline values: CDR1 MGHDK, CDR2 SYGVNS. After removal of 4 bases from V and 5 bases from J, the junction contained 7 bases not matched to a gene. CDR3 DNA sequence: TGTGCCAGCAGTGGACAGGGGGCCCTACTAACCGGGGAGCTGTTTTTT. It encodes CASSGQGALLTGELFF.

V and J are TRBV7-2 and TRBJ2-7; 8 bases agree with TRBD1. Germline CDR1 reads SGHTA; CDR2 reads FQGNSA. The CDR3 spans 16 residues. V trimming: 4 bases; J trimming: 2 bases; junction bases outside the gene matches: 10. The CDR3 DNA is TGTGCCAGCAGCTCTTGGGGTCGGGACAGGACCTACGAGCAGTACTTC. Protein sequence: CASSSWGRDRTYEQYF.

This clone was seen only once. V and J are TRBV11-2 and TRBJ2-1; 8 bases are a match to TRBD2. Looked up from germline, CDR1 is SGHAT and CDR2 is FQNNGV. V shed 5 bases, J shed 0 bases, and the junction held 6 bases outside the gene matches. The CDR3 runs to 16 residues. The CDR3 loop is CASSGIAGSSYNEQFF. DNA of the CDR3: TGTGCCAGCAGCGGTATAGCGGGGAGCTCCTACAATGAGCAGTTCTTC.

V is TRBV6-1 and J is TRBJ2-7; either TRBD1 or TRBD2 may fit D (5 bases each). Per germline, CDR1 MNHNS and CDR2 SASEGT. This CDR3 contains 13 residues. Trimming removed 9 bases from V and 0 bases from J, with 12 bases in between. CDR3: CASFPGSSYEQYF. Written as DNA, the CDR3 is TGTGCCAGTTTTCCAGGGAGCTCCTACGAGCAGTACTTC.

Notes on this clone: Different DNA sequences within this sample yield the same CDR3. The chain is built from TRBV18 and TRBJ1-1; D is unresolved. Germline V gives CDR1 KGHSH, CDR2 LQKENI. The CDR3 is 11 amino acids. V was cut by 4 bases and J by 2 bases, with 2 bases left in between. The CDR3 bases are TGTGCCAGCTCACTTAACACTGAAGCTTTCTTT. Amino acid sequence: CASSLNTEAFF.

About this clone itself: One junction end does not reproduce the germline sequence, and a read error may be involved. The chain couples TRBV2 to TRBJ2-7, with 10 bases matching TRBD2. The germline gives CDR1 SNHLY, CDR2 FYNNEI. This CDR3 contains 13 residues. The CDR3 region is CASSEDLAGDPNF. In DNA, the CDR3 is TGTGCCAGCAGTGAAGATCTAGCGGGAGACCCGAACTTC.